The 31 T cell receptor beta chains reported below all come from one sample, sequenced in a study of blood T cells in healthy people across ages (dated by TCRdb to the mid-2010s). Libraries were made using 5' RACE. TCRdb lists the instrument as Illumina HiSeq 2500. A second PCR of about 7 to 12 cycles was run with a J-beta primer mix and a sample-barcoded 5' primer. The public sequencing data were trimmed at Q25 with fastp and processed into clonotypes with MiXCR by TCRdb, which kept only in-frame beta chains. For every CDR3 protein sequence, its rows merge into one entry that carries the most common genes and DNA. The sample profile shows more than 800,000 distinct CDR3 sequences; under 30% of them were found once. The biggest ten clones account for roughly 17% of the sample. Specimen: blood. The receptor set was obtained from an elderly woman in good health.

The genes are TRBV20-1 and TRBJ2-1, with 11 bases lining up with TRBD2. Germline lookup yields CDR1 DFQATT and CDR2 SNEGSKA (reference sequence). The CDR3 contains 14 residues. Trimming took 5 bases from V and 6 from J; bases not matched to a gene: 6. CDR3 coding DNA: TGCAGTGCTTTGATACTAGCGGGAGCCAATGAGCAGTTCTTC. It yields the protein CSALILAGANEQFF.

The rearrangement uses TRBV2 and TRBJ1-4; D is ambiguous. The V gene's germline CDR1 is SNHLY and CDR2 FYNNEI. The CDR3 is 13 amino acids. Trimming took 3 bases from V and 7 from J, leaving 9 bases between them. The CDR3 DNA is TGTGCCAGCAGTGATCGGCCCGGTGAAAAACTGTTTTTT. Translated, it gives CASSDRPGEKLFF.

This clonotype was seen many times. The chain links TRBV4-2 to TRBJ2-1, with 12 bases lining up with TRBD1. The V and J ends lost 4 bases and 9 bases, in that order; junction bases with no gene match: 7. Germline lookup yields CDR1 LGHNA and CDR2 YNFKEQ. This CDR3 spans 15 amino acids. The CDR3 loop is CASSLGQGARAEQFF. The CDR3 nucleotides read TGTGCCAGCAGCCTGGGACAGGGGGCACGCGCTGAGCAGTTCTTC.

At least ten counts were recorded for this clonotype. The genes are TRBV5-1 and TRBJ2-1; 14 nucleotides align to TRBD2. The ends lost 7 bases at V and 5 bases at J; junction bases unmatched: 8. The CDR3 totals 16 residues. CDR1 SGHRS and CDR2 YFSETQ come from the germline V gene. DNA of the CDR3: TGCGCCAGCGGCGGGACTAGCGGGGGAGTTAACAATGAGCAGTTCTTC. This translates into CASGGTSGGVNNEQFF.

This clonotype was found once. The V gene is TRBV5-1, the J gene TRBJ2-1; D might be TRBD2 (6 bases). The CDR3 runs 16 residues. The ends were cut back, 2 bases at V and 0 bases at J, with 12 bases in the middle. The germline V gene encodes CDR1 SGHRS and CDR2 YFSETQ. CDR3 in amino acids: CASSFREMSSYNEQFF. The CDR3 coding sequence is TGCGCCAGCAGCTTCCGGGAGATGAGCTCCTACAATGAGCAGTTCTTC.

The CDR3 is CSAAPGTFASGTDTQYF. CDR3 DNA sequence: TGCAGTGCTGCCCCCGGGACGTTCGCTTCTGGCACAGATACGCAGTATTTT. The gene calls are TRBV20-1 and TRBJ2-3; D tentatively reads TRBD1 or TRBD2 (5 bases each). Germline V gives CDR1 DFQATT, CDR2 SNEGSKA (reference sequence). Trimming took off 5 bases at V and 1 base at J, with 22 bases between the two ends. CDR3 length: 17 amino acids.

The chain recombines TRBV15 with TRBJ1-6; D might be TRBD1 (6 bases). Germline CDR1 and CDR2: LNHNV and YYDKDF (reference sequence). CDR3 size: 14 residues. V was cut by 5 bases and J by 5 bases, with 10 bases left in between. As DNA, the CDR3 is TGTGCCACCAGCCGGGACACAAATAATTCACCCCTCCACTTT. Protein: CATSRDTNNSPLHF. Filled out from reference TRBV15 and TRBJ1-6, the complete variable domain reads DAMVIQNPRYQVTQFGKPVTLSCSQTLNHNVMYWYQQKSSQAPKLLFHYYDKDFNNEADTPDNFQSRRPNTSFCFLDIRSPGLGDTAMYLCATSRDTNNSPLHFGNGTRLTVT.

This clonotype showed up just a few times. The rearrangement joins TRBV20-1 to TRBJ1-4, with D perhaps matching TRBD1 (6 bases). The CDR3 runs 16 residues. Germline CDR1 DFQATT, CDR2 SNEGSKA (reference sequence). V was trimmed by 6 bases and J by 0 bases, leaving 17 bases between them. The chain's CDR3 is CSALTGIGSTNEKLFF. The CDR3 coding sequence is TGCAGTGCCCTCACAGGGATTGGGTCAACTAATGAAAAACTGTTTTTT.

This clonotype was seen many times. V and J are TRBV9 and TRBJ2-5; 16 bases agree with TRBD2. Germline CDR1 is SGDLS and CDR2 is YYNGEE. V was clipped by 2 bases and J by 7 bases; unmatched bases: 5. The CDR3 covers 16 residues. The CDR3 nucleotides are TGTGCCAGCAGCGTCGGGACTAGCGGGGGGGTGGGGACCCAGTACTTC. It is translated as CASSVGTSGGVGTQYF.

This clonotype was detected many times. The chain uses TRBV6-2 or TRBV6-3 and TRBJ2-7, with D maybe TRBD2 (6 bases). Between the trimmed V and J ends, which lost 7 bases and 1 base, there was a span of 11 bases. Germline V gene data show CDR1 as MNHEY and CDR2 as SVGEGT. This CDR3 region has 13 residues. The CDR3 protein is CASNRRGSYEQYF. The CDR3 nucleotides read TGTGCCAGCAATCGGAGGGGATCCTACGAGCAGTACTTC.

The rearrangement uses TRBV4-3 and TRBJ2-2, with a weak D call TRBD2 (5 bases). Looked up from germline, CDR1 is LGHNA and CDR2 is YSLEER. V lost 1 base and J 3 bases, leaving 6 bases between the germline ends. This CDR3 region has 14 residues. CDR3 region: CASSQGRDTGELFF. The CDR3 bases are TGCGCCAGCAGCCAAGGGCGGGACACCGGGGAGCTGTTTTTT.

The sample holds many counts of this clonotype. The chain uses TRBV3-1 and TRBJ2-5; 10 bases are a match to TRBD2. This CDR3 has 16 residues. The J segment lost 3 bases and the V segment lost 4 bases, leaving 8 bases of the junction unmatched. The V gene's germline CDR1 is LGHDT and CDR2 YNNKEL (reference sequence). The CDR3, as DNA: TGTGCCAGCAGCCCAGAGCGGGGGGGCGGGGAAGAGACCCAGTACTTC. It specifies CASSPERGGGEETQYF.

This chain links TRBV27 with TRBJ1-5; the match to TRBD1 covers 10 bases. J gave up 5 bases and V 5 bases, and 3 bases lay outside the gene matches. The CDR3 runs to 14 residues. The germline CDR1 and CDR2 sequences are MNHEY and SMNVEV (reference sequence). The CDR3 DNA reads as TGTGCCAGCAGTCCGGGGACAGGGGATCAGCCCCAGCATTTT. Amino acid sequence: CASSPGTGDQPQHF.

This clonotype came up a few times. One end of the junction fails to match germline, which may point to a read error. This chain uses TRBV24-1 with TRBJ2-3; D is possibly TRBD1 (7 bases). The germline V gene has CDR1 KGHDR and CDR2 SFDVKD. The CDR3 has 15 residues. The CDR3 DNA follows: TGTGCCACCAGCGATTCCGGCAGGGGGGCAGATACGCAGTATTTT. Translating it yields CATSDSGRGADTQYF.

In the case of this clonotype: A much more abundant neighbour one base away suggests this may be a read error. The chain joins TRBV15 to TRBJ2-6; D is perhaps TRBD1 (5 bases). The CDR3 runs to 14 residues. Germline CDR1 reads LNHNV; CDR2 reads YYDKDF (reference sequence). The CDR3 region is CATSSGAGANVPTF. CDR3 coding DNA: TGTGCCACCAGCTCCGGAGCTGGGGCCAACGTCCCGACTTTC.

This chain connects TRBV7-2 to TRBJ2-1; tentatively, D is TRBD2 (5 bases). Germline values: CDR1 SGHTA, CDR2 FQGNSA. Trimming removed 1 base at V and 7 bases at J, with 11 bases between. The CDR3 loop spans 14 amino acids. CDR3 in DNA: TGTGCCAGCAGCTTAGGACGGGATTCGAATGAGCAGTTCTTC. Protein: CASSLGRDSNEQFF.

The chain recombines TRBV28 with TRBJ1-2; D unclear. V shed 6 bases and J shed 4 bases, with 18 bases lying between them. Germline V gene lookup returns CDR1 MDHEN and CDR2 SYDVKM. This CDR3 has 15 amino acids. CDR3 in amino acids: CASSRSAALPYGYTF. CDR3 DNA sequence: TGTGCCAGCAGCCGCAGTGCCGCTCTTCCCTATGGCTACACCTTC.

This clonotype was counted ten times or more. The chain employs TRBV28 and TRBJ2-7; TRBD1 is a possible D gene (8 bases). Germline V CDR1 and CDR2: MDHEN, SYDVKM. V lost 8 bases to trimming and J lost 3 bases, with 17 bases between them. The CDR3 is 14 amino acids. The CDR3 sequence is CASGSTGGGYEQYF. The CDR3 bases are TGTGCCAGCGGGAGTACAGGGGGGGGCTACGAGCAGTACTTC.

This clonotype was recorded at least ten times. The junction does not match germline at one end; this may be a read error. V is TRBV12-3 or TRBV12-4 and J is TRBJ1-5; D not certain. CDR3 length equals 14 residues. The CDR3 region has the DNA TGTGCCAGCAGTTTAGGGGTCAGCACTCAGCCCCAGCATTTT. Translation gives CASSLGVSTQPQHF.

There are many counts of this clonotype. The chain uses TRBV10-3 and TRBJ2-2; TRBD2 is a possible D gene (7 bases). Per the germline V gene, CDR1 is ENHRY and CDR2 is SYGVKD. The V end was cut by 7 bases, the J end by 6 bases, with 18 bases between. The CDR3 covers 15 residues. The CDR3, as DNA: TGTGCCATCACTCCAAAAGGAGGGGGGGCCGGGGAGCTGTTTTTT. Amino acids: CAITPKGGGAGELFF.

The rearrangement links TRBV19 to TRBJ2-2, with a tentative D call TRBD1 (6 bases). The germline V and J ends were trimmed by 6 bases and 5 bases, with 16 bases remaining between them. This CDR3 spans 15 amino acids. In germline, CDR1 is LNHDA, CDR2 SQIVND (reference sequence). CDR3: CASRPTGMTTGELFF. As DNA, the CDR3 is TGTGCCAGTAGACCAACAGGGATGACGACCGGGGAGCTGTTTTTT.

The CDR3: CASTLDRLYGYTF. The CDR3 DNA reads TGTGCCAGCACCCTGGACAGGCTCTATGGCTACACCTTC. The chain employs TRBV12-3 or TRBV12-4 and TRBJ1-2, with 7 nucleotides matching TRBD1. V lost 7 bases and J lost 4; bases outside the gene matches: 6. The CDR3 runs to 13 residues.

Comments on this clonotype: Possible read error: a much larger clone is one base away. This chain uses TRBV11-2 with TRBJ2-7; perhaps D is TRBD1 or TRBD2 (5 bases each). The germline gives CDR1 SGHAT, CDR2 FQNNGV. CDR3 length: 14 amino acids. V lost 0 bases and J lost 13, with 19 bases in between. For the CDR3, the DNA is TGTGCCAGCAGCTTAGAGACGGGGATTGGGACCCACTACTTC. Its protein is CASSLETGIGTHYF.

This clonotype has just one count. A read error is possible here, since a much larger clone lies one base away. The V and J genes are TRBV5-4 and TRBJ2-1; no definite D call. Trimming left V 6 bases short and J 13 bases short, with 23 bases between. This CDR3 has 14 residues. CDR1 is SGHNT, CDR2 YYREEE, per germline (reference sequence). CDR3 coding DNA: TGTGCCAGCAACCCCAAGGACGGCCAAGAGACCCAGTTCTTC. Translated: CASNPKDGQETQFF. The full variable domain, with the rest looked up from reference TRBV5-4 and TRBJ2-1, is ETGVTQSPTHLIKTRGQQVTLRCSSQSGHNTVSWYQQALGQGPQFIFQYYREEENGRGNFPPRFSGLQFPNYSSELNVNALELDDSALYLCASNPKDGQETQFFGPGTRLTVL.

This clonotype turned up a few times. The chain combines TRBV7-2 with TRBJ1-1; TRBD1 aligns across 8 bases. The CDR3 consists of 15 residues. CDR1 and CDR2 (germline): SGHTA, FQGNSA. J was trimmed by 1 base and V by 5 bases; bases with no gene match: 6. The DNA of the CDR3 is TGTGCCAGCAGCCGGACAGGGACTCGGAACACTGAAGCTTTCTTT. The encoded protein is CASSRTGTRNTEAFF.

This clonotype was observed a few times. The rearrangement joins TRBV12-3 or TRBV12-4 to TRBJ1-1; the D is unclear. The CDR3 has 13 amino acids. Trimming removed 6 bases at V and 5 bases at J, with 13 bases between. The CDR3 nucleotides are TGTGCCAGCAGGGCGACTGGAATTACTGAAGCTTTCTTT. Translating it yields CASRATGITEAFF.

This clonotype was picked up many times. The CDR3 loop reads CSTAPSRGGRETQYF. The CDR3 DNA reads as TGCAGTACGGCGCCGTCCCGCGGGGGACGGGAGACCCAGTACTTC. V and J are TRBV20-1 and TRBJ2-5; 7 bases line up with TRBD2. Germline CDR1 DFQATT, CDR2 SNEGSKA (reference sequence). The CDR3 is 15 residues long. The V segment lost 8 bases and the J segment 5 bases; nucleotides outside the gene matches: 17.

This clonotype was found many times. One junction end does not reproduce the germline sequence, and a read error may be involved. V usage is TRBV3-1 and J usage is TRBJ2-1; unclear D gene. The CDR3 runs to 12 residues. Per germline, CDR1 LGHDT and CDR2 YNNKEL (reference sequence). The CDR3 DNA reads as TGCGCCAGCAGCCAAGTAGGGAATGAGCAGTTCTTC. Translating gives CASSQVGNEQFF.

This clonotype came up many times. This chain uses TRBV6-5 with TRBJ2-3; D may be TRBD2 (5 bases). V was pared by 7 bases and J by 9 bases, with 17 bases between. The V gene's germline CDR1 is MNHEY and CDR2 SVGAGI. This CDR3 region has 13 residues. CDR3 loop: CASTSRPGETQYF. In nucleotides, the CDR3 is TGTGCCAGCACCTCCCGCCCCGGGGAAACGCAGTATTTT.

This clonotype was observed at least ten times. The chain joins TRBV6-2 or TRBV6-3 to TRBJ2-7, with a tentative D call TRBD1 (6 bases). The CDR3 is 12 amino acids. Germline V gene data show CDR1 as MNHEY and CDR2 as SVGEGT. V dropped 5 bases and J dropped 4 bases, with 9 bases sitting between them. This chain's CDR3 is CASSGQTYEQYF. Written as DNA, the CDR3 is TGTGCCAGCAGTGGACAGACATACGAGCAGTACTTC.

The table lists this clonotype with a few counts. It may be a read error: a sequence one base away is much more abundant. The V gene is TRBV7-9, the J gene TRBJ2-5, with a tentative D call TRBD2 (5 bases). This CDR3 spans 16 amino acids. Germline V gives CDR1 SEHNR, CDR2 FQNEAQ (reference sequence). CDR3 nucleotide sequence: TGTGCCAGCAGCTTAGGCGAGGGCGCGGGTCGAGAGGCCCAGTACTTC. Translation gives CASSLGEGAGREAQYF.